This T cell receptor (beta chain) is drawn from a study of blood T cell repertoires in COVID-19. Study-wide context: PBMCs, B-cell-depleted T cells, or T cells were the source of the cDNA or gDNA that made up the material.

The study drew participants aged about 18 to 95 years from under 30 US areas. Self-reported history from a screening survey and questionnaire set each donor's cohort. The assay was immunoSEQ multiplex PCR, and TCRdb's table has in-frame clones only and misses some. The data show 400,000 or so clones, around 89% seen once. This clone occurred once. J lost 7 bases, V lost 7 bases, and 15 bases had no gene match. In germline, CDR1 is SGHTA, CDR2 FQGNSA. This CDR3 contains 15 residues. This clonotype originated in a man aged 30 to 45 who had recovered from COVID-19. This chain links TRBV7-2 with TRBJ2-7; 8 nucleotides match TRBD2. Sequenced input: PBMCs or T cells enriched from blood (not recorded which). The CDR3 DNA sequence: TGTGCCAGCACCGGGGGGGGCGGGAGGCCCCCAGAGCAGTACTTC. Its translation is CASTGGGGRPPEQYF.